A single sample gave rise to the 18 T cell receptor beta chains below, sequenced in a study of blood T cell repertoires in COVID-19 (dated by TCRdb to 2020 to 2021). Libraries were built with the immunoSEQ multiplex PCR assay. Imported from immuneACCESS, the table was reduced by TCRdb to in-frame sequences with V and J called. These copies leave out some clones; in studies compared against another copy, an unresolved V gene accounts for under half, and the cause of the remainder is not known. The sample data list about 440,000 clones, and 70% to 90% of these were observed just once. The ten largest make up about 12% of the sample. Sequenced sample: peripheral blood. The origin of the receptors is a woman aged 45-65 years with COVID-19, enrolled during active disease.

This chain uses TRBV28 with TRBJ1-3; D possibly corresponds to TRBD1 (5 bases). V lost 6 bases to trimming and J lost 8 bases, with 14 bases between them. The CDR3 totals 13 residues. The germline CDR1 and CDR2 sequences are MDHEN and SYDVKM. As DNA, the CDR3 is TGTGCCAGCAGCCAGGGAGGGTCGGACACCATATATTTT. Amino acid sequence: CASSQGGSDTIYF.

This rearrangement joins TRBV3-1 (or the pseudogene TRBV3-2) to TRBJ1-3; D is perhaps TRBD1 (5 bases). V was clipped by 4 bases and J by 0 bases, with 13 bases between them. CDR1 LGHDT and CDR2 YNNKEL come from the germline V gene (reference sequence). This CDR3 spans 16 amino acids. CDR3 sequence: CASSRGRTSSGNTIYF. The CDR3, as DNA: TGTGCCAGCAGCCGAGGGAGGACATCCTCTGGAAACACCATATATTTT.

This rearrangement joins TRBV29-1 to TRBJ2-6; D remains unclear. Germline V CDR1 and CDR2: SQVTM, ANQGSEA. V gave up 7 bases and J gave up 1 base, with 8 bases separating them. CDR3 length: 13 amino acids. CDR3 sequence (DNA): TGCAGCGCGGCCCCATCTGGGGCCAACGTCCTGACTTTC. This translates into CSAAPSGANVLTF.

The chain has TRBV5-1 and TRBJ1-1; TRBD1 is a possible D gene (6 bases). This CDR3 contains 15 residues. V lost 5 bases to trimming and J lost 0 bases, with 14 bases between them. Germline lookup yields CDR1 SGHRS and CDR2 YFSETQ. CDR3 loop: CASRLDSTVNTEAFF. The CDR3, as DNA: TGCGCCAGCAGGCTGGACAGCACCGTGAACACTGAAGCTTTCTTT.

The CDR3 sequence: CSAIRGNEQFF. CDR3 DNA: TGCAGTGCTATAAGGGGAAATGAGCAGTTCTTC. This chain joins TRBV20-1 and TRBJ2-1; D is perhaps TRBD1 (5 bases). This CDR3 spans 11 amino acids. Deletions cut 4 bases from V and 7 bases from J, with 8 bases between. CDR1 is DFQATT, CDR2 SNEGSKA, per germline (reference sequence).

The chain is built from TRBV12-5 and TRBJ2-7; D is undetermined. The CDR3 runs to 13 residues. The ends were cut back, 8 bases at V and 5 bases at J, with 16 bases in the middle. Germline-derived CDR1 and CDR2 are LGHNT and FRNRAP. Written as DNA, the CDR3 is TGTGCTAGTCTGATGCTTGGTTTAGACGAGCAGTACTTC. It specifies CASLMLGLDEQYF. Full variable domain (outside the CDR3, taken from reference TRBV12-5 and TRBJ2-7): DARVTQTPRHKVTEMGQEVTMRCQPILGHNTVFWYRQTMMQGLELLAYFRNRAPLDDSGMPKDRFSAEMPDATLATLKIQPSEPRDSAVYFCASLMLGLDEQYFGPGTRLTVT.

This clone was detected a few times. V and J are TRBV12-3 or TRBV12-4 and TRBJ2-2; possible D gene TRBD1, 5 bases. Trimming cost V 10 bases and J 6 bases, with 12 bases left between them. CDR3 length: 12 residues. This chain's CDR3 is CATNVGAGELFF. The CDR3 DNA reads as TGTGCCACCAACGTAGGGGCCGGGGAGCTGTTTTTT.

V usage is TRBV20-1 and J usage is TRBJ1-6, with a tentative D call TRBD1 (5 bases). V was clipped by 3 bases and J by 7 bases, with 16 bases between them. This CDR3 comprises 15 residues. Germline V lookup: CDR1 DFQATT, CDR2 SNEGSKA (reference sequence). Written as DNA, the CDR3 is TGCAGTGCTAGTAGGGACCCGGGGAGGAATTCACCCCTCCACTTT. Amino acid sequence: CSASRDPGRNSPLHF.

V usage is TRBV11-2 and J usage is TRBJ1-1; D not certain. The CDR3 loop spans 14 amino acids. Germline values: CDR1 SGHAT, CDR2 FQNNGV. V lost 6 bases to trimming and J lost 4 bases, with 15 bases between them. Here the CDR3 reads CASSPDPGSTEAFF. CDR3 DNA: TGTGCCAGCAGTCCGGACCCGGGGAGCACTGAAGCTTTCTTT.

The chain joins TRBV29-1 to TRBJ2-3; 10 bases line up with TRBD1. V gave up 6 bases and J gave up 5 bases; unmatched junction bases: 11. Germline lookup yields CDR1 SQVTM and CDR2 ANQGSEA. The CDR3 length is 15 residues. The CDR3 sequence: CSVLGGDRGGDTQYF. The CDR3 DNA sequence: TGCAGCGTCTTAGGGGGGGACAGGGGTGGAGATACGCAGTATTTT.

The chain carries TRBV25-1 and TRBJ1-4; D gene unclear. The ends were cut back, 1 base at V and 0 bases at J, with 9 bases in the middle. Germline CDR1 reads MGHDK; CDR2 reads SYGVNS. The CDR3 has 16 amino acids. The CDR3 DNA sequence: TGTGCCAGCAGTGAATCTACGGGGTCAACTAATGAAAAACTGTTTTTT. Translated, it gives CASSESTGSTNEKLFF.

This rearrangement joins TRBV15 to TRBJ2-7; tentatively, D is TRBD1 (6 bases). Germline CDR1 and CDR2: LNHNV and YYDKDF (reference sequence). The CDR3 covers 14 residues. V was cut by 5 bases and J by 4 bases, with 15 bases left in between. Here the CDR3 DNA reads TGTGCCACCAGCTTGCCGACAGGCCCTTACGAGCAGTACTTC. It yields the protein CATSLPTGPYEQYF.

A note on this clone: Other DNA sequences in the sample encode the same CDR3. CDR3: CASSQADQPQHF. Here the CDR3 DNA reads TGTGCCAGCAGCCAAGCCGATCAGCCCCAGCATTTT. V and J are TRBV3-1 (or the pseudogene TRBV3-2) and TRBJ1-5; no reliable D call. Germline CDR1 reads LGHDT; CDR2 reads YNNKEL (reference sequence). The CDR3 contains 12 residues. V lost 1 base to trimming and J lost 5 bases, with 3 bases between them.

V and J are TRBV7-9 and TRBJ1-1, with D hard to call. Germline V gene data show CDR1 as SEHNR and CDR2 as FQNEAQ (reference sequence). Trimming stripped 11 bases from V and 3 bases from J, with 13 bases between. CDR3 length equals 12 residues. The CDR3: CAVLNFHTEAFF. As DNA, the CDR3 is TGTGCCGTACTTAACTTTCACACTGAAGCTTTCTTT.

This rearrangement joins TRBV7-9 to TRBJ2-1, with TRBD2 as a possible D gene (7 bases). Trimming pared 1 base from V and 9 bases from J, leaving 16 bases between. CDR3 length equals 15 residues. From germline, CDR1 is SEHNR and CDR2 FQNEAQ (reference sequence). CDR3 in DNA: TGTGCCAGCAGCTTAGTTAAGGGGGGGCAGTCTGAGCAGTTCTTC. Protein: CASSLVKGGQSEQFF.

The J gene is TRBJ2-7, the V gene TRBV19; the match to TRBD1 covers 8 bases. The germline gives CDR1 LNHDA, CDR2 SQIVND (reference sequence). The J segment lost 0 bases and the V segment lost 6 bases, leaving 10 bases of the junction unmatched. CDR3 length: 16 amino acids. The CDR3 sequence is CASSPLLTGASYEQYF. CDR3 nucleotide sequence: TGTGCCAGTAGCCCTCTCCTGACAGGGGCCTCCTACGAGCAGTACTTC.

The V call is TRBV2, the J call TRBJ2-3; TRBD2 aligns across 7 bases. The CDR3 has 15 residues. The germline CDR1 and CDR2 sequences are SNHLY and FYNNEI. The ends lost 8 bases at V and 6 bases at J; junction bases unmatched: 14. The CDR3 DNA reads TGTGCCAGCGGGGGGGACGTCGCCCTTGGGGATACGCAGTATTTT. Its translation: CASGGDVALGDTQYF.

The CDR3 coding sequence is TGTGCCAGCAGCCAAGAACTGGGCTACAGGGGGCGCGAAGATACGCAGTATTTT. This codes for CASSQELGYRGREDTQYF. The V call is TRBV14, the J call TRBJ2-3; 9 nucleotides match TRBD1. Germline loops: CDR1 SGHDN, CDR2 FVKESK. V lost 0 bases and J lost 5; bases outside the gene matches: 12. The CDR3 has 18 amino acids.